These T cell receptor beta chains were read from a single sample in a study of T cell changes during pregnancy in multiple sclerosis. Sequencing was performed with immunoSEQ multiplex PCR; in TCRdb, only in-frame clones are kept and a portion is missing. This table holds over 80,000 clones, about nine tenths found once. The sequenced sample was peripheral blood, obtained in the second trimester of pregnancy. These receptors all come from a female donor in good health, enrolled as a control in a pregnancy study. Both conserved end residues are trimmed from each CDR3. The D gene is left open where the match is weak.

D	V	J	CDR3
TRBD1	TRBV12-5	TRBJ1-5	ASGPGDRAVSSQPQH
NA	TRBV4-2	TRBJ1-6	ASSPLGTNSPLH
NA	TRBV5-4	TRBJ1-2	ASSGGNGYT
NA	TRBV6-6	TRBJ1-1	ASRPPWGETSTEAF
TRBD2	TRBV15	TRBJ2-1	ATSTASGRTNEQF
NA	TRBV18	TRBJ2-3	ASSPQAGEGTDTQY
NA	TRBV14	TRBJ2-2	ASSQVQANTGELF
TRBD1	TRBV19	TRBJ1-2	ASSFDRGNYGYT
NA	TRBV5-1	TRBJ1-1	ASSLAAFDTSNTEAF
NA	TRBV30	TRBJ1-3	AWSVGGSGNTIY
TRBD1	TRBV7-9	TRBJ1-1	ASSGRGPHTEAF
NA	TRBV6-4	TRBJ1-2	ASSEQGSGYGYT
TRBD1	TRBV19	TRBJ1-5	ASSRPPGQGAQPQH
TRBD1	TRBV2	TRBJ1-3	ASSQTGGPGNTIY
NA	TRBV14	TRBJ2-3	ASSQDIAGTDTQY
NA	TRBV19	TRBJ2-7	ASSNQGRSYEQY
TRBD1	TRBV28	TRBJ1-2	ASSFVAHRGAYGYT
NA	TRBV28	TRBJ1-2	ASSSSPGTDYGYT
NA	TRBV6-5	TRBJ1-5	ASSPPGGSNQPQH
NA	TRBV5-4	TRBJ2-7	ASRLQGVGEQY
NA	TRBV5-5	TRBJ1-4	ASSSDGRSGDFNEKLF
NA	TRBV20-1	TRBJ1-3	MGSSGNTIY
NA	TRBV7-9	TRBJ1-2	ASSLLYGYT
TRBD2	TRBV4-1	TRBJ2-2	ASSQKAGGPTGELF
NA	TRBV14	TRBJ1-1	ASSPTGRANTEAF
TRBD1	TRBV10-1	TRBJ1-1	ASLDGGGTGPQRGTEAF
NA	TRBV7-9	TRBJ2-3	ASSFPRGRDTQY
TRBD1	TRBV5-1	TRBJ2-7	ASSWMLDRGFSYEQY
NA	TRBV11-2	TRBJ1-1	ASSRQTEAF
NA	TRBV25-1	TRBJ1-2	ASSERQTYGYT
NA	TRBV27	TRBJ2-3	ASRRLGTDTQY
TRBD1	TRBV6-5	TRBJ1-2	ASSYPGGEGYT
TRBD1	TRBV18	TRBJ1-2	ASSPPTGNYGYT
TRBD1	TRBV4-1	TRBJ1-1	ASSQTDRALNTEAF
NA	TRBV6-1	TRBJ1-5	ASSEDQGYNQPQH
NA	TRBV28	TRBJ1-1	ASSGLFTEAF
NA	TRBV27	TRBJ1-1	ASSLSRGTEAF
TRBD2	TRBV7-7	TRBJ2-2	ASRPGTSGPGELF
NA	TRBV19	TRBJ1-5	ASSMGLDQPQH
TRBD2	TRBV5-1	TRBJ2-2	ASSRRTSGGITGELF
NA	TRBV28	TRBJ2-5	ASNPEDGGLAVVETQY
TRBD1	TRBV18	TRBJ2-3	ASSPRQGITASTDTQY
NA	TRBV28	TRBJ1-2	ASSLSQGYYGYT
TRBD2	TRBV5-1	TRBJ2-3	ASSLGTSGGSSTDTQY
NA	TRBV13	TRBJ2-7	ASSRRGQITYEQY
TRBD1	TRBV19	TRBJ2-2	ASSPRTGKTGELF
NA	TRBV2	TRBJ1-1	ASSEWQGWTEAF
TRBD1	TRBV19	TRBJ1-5	ASSTGDRGLVDQPQH
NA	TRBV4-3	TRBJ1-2	ASSQDQGYGYT
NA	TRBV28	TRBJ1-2	ASRPQSQGGRGYT
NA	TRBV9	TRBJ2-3	ASSVGLEGDTDTQY
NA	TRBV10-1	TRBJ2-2	ASSADRPNTGELF
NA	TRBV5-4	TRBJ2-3	ASSLGRGTDTQY
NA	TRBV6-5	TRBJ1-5	ASRRGSNQPQH
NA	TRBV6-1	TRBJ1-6	ASSDLRQVKPLH